The present T cell receptor (beta chain) was sequenced within a study of monozygotic twins with inflammatory bowel disease. Points from the study as a whole: There was no support for any single strong signal or clonotype associated with IBD.

In preparing each TCR library, about 3.5 ug of total RNA was used. Reanalyzing the 5' RACE reads, TCRdb keeps one entry per CDR3 protein, without DNA. The data include more than 85,000 distinct CDR3 sequences; the top ten clones carry about an eighth. Concerning this clonotype: Its specificity is unknown.

Germline CDR1 LGHDT, CDR2 YNNKEL (reference sequence). This CDR3 has 14 amino acids. The chain is built from TRBV3-1 and TRBJ1-2; TCRdb calls TRBD1, which cannot be checked without DNA. The sample comprised blood. The sequence derives from a human donor with ulcerative colitis or Crohn's disease, or a healthy co-twin of an affected twin (not recorded which). CDR3 amino acids: CASSHPQGNYGYTF.